The present T cell receptor beta chain was sequenced within a study of cytomegalovirus exposure and HLA in healthy donors (dated by TCRdb to about 2017). For context, the study as a whole: According to an earlier analysis of around 600 of the donors, roughly 180 million T cells yielded roughly 100 million unique TCR beta sequences and approximately 300 Gb of sequence data. Donor age, sex, ethnicity and CMV serostatus were compiled alongside the repertoire data. HLA typing covered class I and class II loci at four-digit resolution. In a later analysis, previously published TCR beta repertoires from fewer than 750 donors were re-analyzed and high-resolution HLA genotyping was added so that TCR occurrence patterns could be studied. The study profiled the T cell repertoires of hundreds of subjects by immunosequencing and related them to cytomegalovirus serostatus. On average, about 200,000 unique TCR beta nucleotide sequences were sequenced per donor among about 400 genotyped donors of the cohort, with roughly 19% of those sequences being non-productive. A later genetic analysis took genome-wide SNP genotypes for about 55% of the 666 donors and used that subset as a discovery cohort. Besides the first cohort of under 700 subjects, a separate validation cohort made up of 120 different subjects was used. To predict cytomegalovirus infection status, the study combined high-throughput TCR immunosequencing, statistical association of individual TCRs with disease status, and machine learning. The number of donors typed differed by locus, with roughly 620-630 for A, B, C, DRB1 and DQB1, 522 for DQA1, 606 for DPA1, and some 440 for DPB1. An early release that covered about 600 HLA-typed donors contained about 290 gigabases of sequencing data and 70 million to 100 million unique TCR sequences. An earlier analysis of approximately 630 of the donors applied high-throughput TCR beta sequencing to assess whether each TCR beta V gene segment acted as functional or pseudogenic. Rather than drawing on any new phenotypic data, the later analysis identified candidate immune exposures from TCR beta sequences and the way those sequences occurred across donors. The study aimed to test whether signatures of past pathogen exposure could be identified by cataloging public T cell receptors. Of the roughly 400 genotyped donors, about 84% fell in the genetic ancestry cluster associated with self-reported Caucasian donors. Every repertoire in the discovery cohort had been generated on one and the same sequencing platform. Four or five DR-DQ haplotypes were handled as single units for association and clustering because linkage in the cohort was strong.

V is reduced by 1 base and J by 2 bases, leaving a spacing of 5 bases between them. Spanning cysteine to phenylalanine, the CDR3 consists of 14 amino acids. Only CDR3 DNA is held: 42 bases, read in frame from base 1. Based on the germline V gene, the CDR1 and CDR2 sequences are SGHVS and FQNEAQ. The cohort was made up of 500 to 850 healthy bone marrow donors. At the time of sampling, every cohort member was nominally healthy, though immune exposures that went unrecorded were likely present. The donor was CMV seronegative and was included in the group of over 300 seronegative cohort members. A peripheral blood sample was collected from each donor, and TCR beta sequencing was performed on peripheral blood mononuclear cells. The Qiagen DNeasy Blood Extraction Kit was used to extract genomic DNA from the blood cell samples. The method was the immunoSEQ multiplex PCR assay. The multiplex PCR relied on a mix of 60 forward primers for TCR Vbeta segments and 13 reverse primers for TCR Jbeta segments. The CDR3 region of rearranged TCR beta genes was amplified from genomic DNA with a multiplex PCR assay. The amplified TCR beta libraries were sequenced on the Illumina HiSeq System as 87-base-pair reads. The source study handled its data this way. In a later analysis, tens of millions of unique TCR beta chains were counted across the roughly 610 repertoires, and approximately 9.9 million of these chains were shared by at least two donors. To remove PCR and sequencing errors, raw reads were error-corrected and collapsed into unique sequences using a nearest-neighbor algorithm that merged closely related sequences. To assign V, D and J gene segments, CDR3 sequences were aligned to IMGT reference sequences. For a sequence to be retained, at least a six-nucleotide match to both a V gene segment and a J gene segment was required. Rearrangements were classified as productive when the CDR3 lacked stop codons and remained in frame with V and J, and all other rearrangements were classified as non-productive. Following IMGT convention, CDR3 was defined as the stretch from the second conserved V-encoded cysteine up to the conserved J-encoded phenylalanine. The earlier analysis of 587 of the donors excluded any sequence lacking an unambiguous match to a single V gene segment. An earlier analysis of a few hundred of the donors called V segments functional above 56.7% productive rearrangements and segregating when the between-donor standard deviation exceeded 5%. A statistical classification framework was built to diagnose cytomegalovirus status from the catalog of TCR beta chain sequences. A later analysis assigned V and J genes by comparing TCR nucleotide sequences with IMGT/GENE-DB human TR gene sequences. The TCRdist pipeline was used in a later analysis to assign CDR3 sequences and most-parsimonious VDJ recombination scenarios. In a later analysis, each TCR beta chain was defined by its CDR3 amino acid sequence together with its V-gene family, and reads lacking a unique V-gene family were excluded. As a way to deal with suspected cross-contamination and a sequencing artifact, a later analysis dropped 450 to 600 nucleotide sequences that were highly shared and had low generation probability. In a later analysis, a clonal expansion index for each public chain was calculated from normalized within-repertoire ranks of inferred template counts. A later analysis computed generation probabilities with a VDJ recombination model fitted to out-of-frame rearrangements, and checked the results against IGoR. In a later analysis, hypergeometric tests were used to score TCR-TCR, TCR-HLA and TCR-CMV co-occurrence, with a repertoire-size bias correction applied to TCR pairs. False discovery rates were estimated in a later analysis by permuting HLA or CMV assignments 20 times. In a later analysis, co-occurring TCRs were grouped using DBSCAN, with TCRdist sequence similarity added in when clustering inside HLA-allele-positive subsets. Repertoires with fewer than 30,000 or more than 120,000 public chains were left out of co-occurrence clustering, as were about 5 repertoires with anomalous nucleotide sharing. TCRdb mirrors the immuneACCESS table, restricted to in-frame sequences. Some clones are absent from its copies; in checked studies, under half trace to an unresolved V gene, and the reason for the others is unknown. V, J and clone size were drawn from that table, and D and trimming were deduced from the DNA. The sample table contains about 120,000 clones; only one count was recorded for 81% of them. The top ten constitute 3.9% of the sample.

Overall study results and their limits: The 87-base-pair reads could not distinguish some IMGT-functional V segments, including TRBV6-2 and TRBV6-3, so those segments were excluded. According to a later analysis, parvovirus B19, influenza, CMV and Epstein-Barr virus appeared linked to several top co-occurrence clusters. Correlated functional status among segregating V segments might reflect linkage disequilibrium, but an unknown experimental factor could not be ruled out. A later analysis found that TCR association rates varied across HLA loci, with DRB1 alleles showing the most associated TCRs and HLA-C alleles the fewest. Only TCR beta chains were sequenced in this cohort, and the absence of alpha or paired-chain data limited detectable features. Because HLA typing was missing for some donors at each locus, association tests included only the typed subset. While some public TCRs were present in many individuals, most TCR sequences turned up only very rarely across donors. V-gene and J-gene trimming of TCR beta chains was associated with a missense DCLRE1C variant in a later genetic analysis, and the association was replicated in an independent cohort. A further reported finding was that TCR beta sequences accurately predicted the HLA-A and HLA-B alleles for most subjects in the first cohort. In a later analysis, HLA-associated TCR beta chains were found to be more clonally expanded and to have lower generation probabilities than equally common non-associated chains. The only immune exposure information available for the cohort was CMV serostatus. A later analysis found that most CMV-associated TCR beta chains appeared HLA-restricted, with HLA associations seemingly driven largely by CMV exposure. In an earlier analysis of 587 of the donors, most TCR beta V segments appeared in productive rearrangements about 87% or about 30% of the time, broadly matching IMGT annotations. The authors suggested that the approach could potentially be generalized to other disease states and immunological phenotypes. Seventeen rarely observed V segments, including chromosome 9 orphons, were excluded from the earlier analysis of approximately 600 of the donors because counts were too low. Sequencing depth was assumed to be roughly uniform across donors in the presence/absence analyses, though that assumption may not hold. Compared with the roughly 720-donor mean, donors in an Asian-associated ancestry cluster had fewer N-insertions in productive TCRs, according to a later genetic analysis. Specific HLA alleles were associated with 15,000 to 20,000 TCR beta sequences at a false discovery rate of 0.05 in a later analysis. In both the original and validation cohorts, the classifier was reported to diagnose cytomegalovirus status with high specificity and sensitivity. A cluster of highly shared sequence variants was judged likely to represent a technical artifact of the sequencing pipeline. In the study, about 150 TCR beta chains were listed as associated with cytomegalovirus. In vitro tests confirmed that a few of the cytomegalovirus-associated TCR beta chains recognize cytomegalovirus antigens. Assigning TCR associations to individual alleles was difficult when HLA alleles, especially DR and DQ, strongly co-occurred.

As regards this clone: Its antigen is currently not known. No base-level quality is on record; no much larger clone is a single base apart.

The source is a young woman in good health and CMV-seronegative. Recombination connected TRBV7-8 to TRBJ1-4; the best D guess is TRBD1, with 5 bases matching. Material: PBMCs. The CDR3 reads CASSLGQTNEKLFF. The nucleotide sequence reads as follows: TGTGCCAGCAGCTTAGGACAGACTAATGAAAAACTGTTTTTT.